A single sample gave rise to the 12 T cell receptor beta chains below, sequenced in a study of beta chain features in type 1 diabetes. The sequenced template was cDNA made from the entire isolated RNA. The table came from immunoSEQ multiplex PCR; TCRdb's copy has only in-frame clones and leaves some out. The table lists under 900,000 clones, 17% of them singletons, with roughly 0.025% in the top ten. The specimen sequenced was naive CD4+ T cells from blood. The receptors were gathered from a woman aged 18-29 years in good health.

This clone was observed a few times. V gene TRBV28 combines with J gene TRBJ1-4; unclear D gene. The germline V gene encodes CDR1 MDHEN and CDR2 SYDVKM. This CDR3 is 14 amino acids long. With 2 bases removed from V and 5 bases from J, the gap between germline ends came to 9 bases. CDR3 DNA sequence: TGTGCCAGCAGTTTAAGTACGGGGAATGAAAAACTGTTTTTT. Its protein product is CASSLSTGNEKLFF.

V is TRBV7-3 and J is TRBJ1-5, with TRBD1 matching 7 bases. Germline V gives CDR1 SGHTA, CDR2 FQGTGA. CDR3 length equals 18 residues. Losses at the gene ends were 5 bases for V and 0 bases for J; bases not matched to a gene: 13. The DNA of the CDR3 is TGTGCCAGCAGCCAAGACCGACGGACAGGCTATAGCAATCAGCCCCAGCATTTT. Encoded protein: CASSQDRRTGYSNQPQHF.

This chain links TRBV7-3 with TRBJ2-1, with TRBD2 matching over 14 bases. Germline CDR1 and CDR2: SGHTA and FQGTGA. This CDR3 is 15 amino acids long. V lost 5 bases to trimming and J lost 8 bases; unmatched junction nucleotides: 5. The CDR3 nucleotides are TGTGCCAGCAGCCTGACTAGCGGGAGGGTAGATGAGCAGTTCTTC. Its translation: CASSLTSGRVDEQFF.

The chain recombines TRBV28 with TRBJ2-1, with 10 nucleotides matching TRBD2. Losses at the gene ends were 6 bases for V and 4 bases for J; bases not matched to a gene: 9. This CDR3 spans 16 amino acids. Germline CDR1 is MDHEN and CDR2 is SYDVKM. CDR3 residues: CASSRGGSGGYNEQFF. Written as DNA, the CDR3 is TGTGCCAGCAGCCGCGGGGGTAGCGGGGGGTACAATGAGCAGTTCTTC.

This clone was detected only a few times. At the DNA level, this CDR3 is encoded by other sequences in the same sample as well. The CDR3 region is CASSPVGGSSYEQYF. Written as DNA, the CDR3 is TGTGCCAGCTCACCGGTGGGAGGAAGCTCCTACGAGCAGTACTTC. V usage is TRBV18 and J usage is TRBJ2-7; D perhaps matches TRBD2 (6 bases). Trimming left V 3 bases short and J 0 bases short, with 12 bases between. Per the germline V gene, CDR1 is KGHSH and CDR2 is LQKENI. This CDR3 spans 15 amino acids.

This clone was counted between two and nine times. The chain couples TRBV28 to TRBJ2-3; TRBD2 matches 12 bases. CDR1 and CDR2 (germline): MDHEN, SYDVKM. The CDR3 spans 15 residues. V lost 6 bases, J lost 3 bases, and 4 bases stayed unmatched. The CDR3 nucleotides are TGTGCCAGCAGCCGAACTAGCGGGGGGACAGATACGCAGTATTTT. Its protein is CASSRTSGGTDTQYF.

V gene TRBV18 combines with J gene TRBJ1-1; D may be TRBD1 (5 bases). This CDR3 has 15 amino acids. Trimming pared 2 bases from V and 2 bases from J, leaving 12 bases between. Looked up from germline, CDR1 is KGHSH and CDR2 is LQKENI. The CDR3 DNA reads TGTGCCAGCTCACCAGGAGGGCGGGGCAACACTGAAGCTTTCTTT. This sequence encodes CASSPGGRGNTEAFF.

This clone occurred a few times. This chain links TRBV5-4 with TRBJ2-5; 8 positions match TRBD1. Germline V gene sequence: CDR1 SGHNT, CDR2 YYREEE (reference sequence). The J segment lost 5 bases and the V segment lost 0 bases, leaving 6 bases of the junction unmatched. There are 15 residues in the CDR3. The CDR3 bases are TGTGCCAGCAGCTTGGGGGCAGGGGGCGACGAGACCCAGTACTTC. Protein: CASSLGAGGDETQYF.

This clone was detected only a few times. Different DNA sequences within this sample yield the same CDR3. The rearrangement joins TRBV7-2 to TRBJ2-7, with 10 bases lining up with TRBD2. The junction had 3 bases not matched to a gene; V was cut back by 0 bases and J by 4 bases. This CDR3 comprises 15 residues. Germline assignment: CDR1 SGHTA and CDR2 FQGNSA. CDR3 nucleotide sequence: TGTGCCAGCAGCTTAGCGGCTAGCGGGGGATACGAGCAGTACTTC. Protein sequence: CASSLAASGGYEQYF.

A few counts support this clone. The chain carries TRBV11-2 and TRBJ2-7; TRBD1 matches at 12 bases. V shed 5 bases and J 8 bases; nucleotides not matched to a gene: 10. Germline V gene sequence: CDR1 SGHAT, CDR2 FQNNGV. The CDR3 has 15 residues. CDR3 residues: CASSAGTGGPRQQYF. CDR3 nucleotides: TGTGCCAGCAGCGCAGGGACAGGGGGCCCCCGACAGCAGTACTTC.

This clone has more than one count but fewer than ten. This chain links TRBV5-6 with TRBJ2-7, with D perhaps TRBD1 (6 bases). V was pared by 4 bases and J by 5 bases, with 19 bases between. This CDR3 spans 15 amino acids. CDR1 is SGHDT and CDR2 is YYEEEE in the germline V gene. CDR3: CASSLQGGEWDEQYF. The CDR3, as DNA: TGTGCCAGCAGCCTACAGGGTGGCGAGTGGGACGAGCAGTACTTC.

The chain couples TRBV14 to TRBJ2-3; a possible D gene is TRBD1 (6 bases). Germline CDR1 reads SGHDN; CDR2 reads FVKESK. Trimming took off 1 base at V and 0 bases at J, with 14 bases between the two ends. The CDR3 runs to 17 residues. CDR3 coding DNA: TGTGCCAGCAGCCAAGGAACAGGGACCCGCAGCACAGATACGCAGTATTTT. Translated, it gives CASSQGTGTRSTDTQYF.